This T cell receptor beta chain was profiled in a study of T cell responses to AZD1222 COVID-19 vaccine. General observations from the study: Recipients of two AZD1222 doses showed rising Spike-specific TCR breadth and depth.

With regard to this clone: Antigen specificity is unknown.

After removal of 4 bases from V and 2 bases from J, the junction contained 2 bases not matched to a gene. CDR3 length: 15 amino acids. Germline CDR1 reads MNHEY; CDR2 reads SVGAGI. The method was immunoSEQ multiplex PCR; TCRdb's version includes in-frame clones alone and lacks a portion of them. Of 150,000 or so clones detected, roughly 91% appear once; the ten largest clones hold about 1.3%. The TCR sequence derives from an adult in good health. The sequences come from peripheral blood, collected on day 0 of AZD1222 vaccination. This sequence joins TRBV6-5 and TRBJ2-2; 9 positions agree with TRBD2. The CDR3 sequence is CASSFSGGNTGELFF. CDR3 sequence (DNA): TGTGCCAGCAGTTTTAGCGGGGGAAACACCGGGGAGCTGTTTTTT.